Listed below are T cell receptor beta chains from one sample, sequenced in a study of T cells after yellow fever vaccination. TCRdb recomputed calls from the 5' RACE reads with MiXCR, one row per CDR3 protein. Of hundreds of thousands of distinct CDR3 sequences listed, approximately 12% are singletons. The sample was CD4+ T cells sorted from PBMCs, taken 15 days after the yellow fever booster vaccination. These receptors came from a man aged 18 to 30 who received the YFV17D yellow fever vaccine. Both conserved end residues are part of each CDR3. A D gene is named only where the DNA matches it firmly. Some rows mark clone size as missing; the rest say once, few, many or name a class of expanded clone.

size,length,D,J,V,DNA,CDR3
few,15,NA,TRBJ1-2,TRBV20-1,TGCAGTGCTAGCCAGGGGACGGCCCGGATCTATGGCTACACCTTC,CSASQGTARIYGYTF
NA,13,NA,TRBJ1-2,TRBV7-2,TGTGCCAGCAGCTTTGAGGGTACTCGTGGCTACACCTTC,CASSFEGTRGYTF
few,15,TRBD1,TRBJ2-3,TRBV20-1,TGCAGTGCTAGGCCTACGACAGGGCGCACAGATACGCAGTATTTT,CSARPTTGRTDTQYF
few,16,NA,TRBJ2-2,TRBV27,TGTGCCAGCAGTTTATCGTACCTTACGAACACCGGGGAGCTGTTTTTT,CASSLSYLTNTGELFF
many,17,TRBD2,TRBJ2-5,TRBV6-2/TRBV6-3,TGTGCCAGCAGTTACGACGGTAGCGGGGGTTGGGCAGAGACCCAGTACTTC,CASSYDGSGGWAETQYF
few,16,NA,TRBJ2-2,TRBV5-1,TGCGCCAGCAGCCCGGACGAGAGGAGGGTGACCGGGGAGCTGTTTTTT,CASSPDERRVTGELFF
few,15,NA,TRBJ2-3,TRBV7-9,TGTGCCAGCAGCTGGACAGCCTCCATCACAGATACGCAGTATTTT,CASSWTASITDTQYF
few,12,NA,TRBJ2-3,TRBV10-3,TGTGCCATAGGGGGGTCGACAGATACGCAGTATTTT,CAIGGSTDTQYF
many,14,TRBD2,TRBJ2-1,TRBV20-1,TGCAGTGCTAGAGTGGCTAGCGGCAACAATGAGCAGTTCTTC,CSARVASGNNEQFF
NA,17,NA,TRBJ1-3,TRBV7-2,TGTGCCAGCAGCTTAGCTTTCCAGGGACCATCTGGAAACACCATATATTTT,CASSLAFQGPSGNTIYF
NA,15,NA,TRBJ2-2,TRBV5-1,TGCGCCAGCAGCTTCAGGACTGGGTCCACCGGGGAGCTGTTTTTT,CASSFRTGSTGELFF
NA,15,TRBD2,TRBJ2-1,TRBV6-2/TRBV6-3,TGTGCCAGCAGTTACGTGGGTAGCGGGGGGATGGAGCAGTTCTTC,CASSYVGSGGMEQFF
NA,15,NA,TRBJ2-3,TRBV12-3/TRBV12-4,TGTGCCAGCAGTACGGACCCCTCTAGGGCAGATACGCAGTATTTT,CASSTDPSRADTQYF
many,12,NA,TRBJ1-5,TRBV30,TGTGCCTGGAGTAGGGAGGCTGGACCCCAGCATTTT,CAWSREAGPQHF
few,14,TRBD1,TRBJ2-5,TRBV7-6,TGTGCCAGCAGCTGGGGGACAGGGAGAGAGACCCAGTACTTC,CASSWGTGRETQYF
few,12,NA,TRBJ2-1,TRBV28,TGTGCCAGCAGTCCCTACGTTGATGAGCAGTTCTTC,CASSPYVDEQFF
few,15,NA,TRBJ1-4,TRBV6-5,TGTGCCAGCAGGGGGGCATCGTTAGGTGGTGAAAAACTGTTTTTT,CASRGASLGGEKLFF
NA,12,NA,TRBJ2-3,TRBV11-2,TGTGCCAGCAGCTTAGAGCGGGCCCTGCAGTATTTT,CASSLERALQYF
few,11,NA,TRBJ2-2,TRBV29-1,TGCAGCGCGTTGGGGACCGGGGAGCTGTTTTTT,CSALGTGELFF
NA,13,NA,TRBJ2-2,TRBV25-1,TGTGCCAGCAGACAGCCTAACACCGGGGAGCTGTTTTTT,CASRQPNTGELFF
NA,12,NA,TRBJ1-2,TRBV5-1,TGCGCCAGCAGCTTGGCTCTGGGTGGCTACACCTTC,CASSLALGGYTF
NA,15,NA,TRBJ2-5,TRBV18,TGTGCCAGCTCACCCCAGGGCCTAAATGGAGAGACCCAGTACTTC,CASSPQGLNGETQYF
NA,19,TRBD2,TRBJ2-4,TRBV5-1,TGCGCCAGCAGCTTTGGACTTAACCTAGCGGGGGGAGCCAAAAACATTCAGTACTTC,CASSFGLNLAGGAKNIQYF
few,14,NA,TRBJ1-2,TRBV3-1,TGTGCCAGCAGCCCCCGCAGGGAGCGAGATGGCTACACCTTC,CASSPRRERDGYTF
many,11,NA,TRBJ1-4,TRBV7-3,TGTGCCAGGACGCATAATGAAAAACTGTTTTTT,CARTHNEKLFF
many,15,NA,TRBJ2-5,TRBV5-1,TGCGCCAGCAGCTTGGACCCGGCGGGGCAAGAGACCCAGTACTTC,CASSLDPAGQETQYF
NA,14,NA,TRBJ1-5,TRBV6-6,TGTGCCAGCAGCGCTACAGCTATCAATCAGCCCCAGCATTTT,CASSATAINQPQHF
few,13,NA,TRBJ1-1,TRBV7-3,TGTGCCAGCAGCGCCCTGGGGAACACTGAAGCTTTCTTT,CASSALGNTEAFF
NA,14,NA,TRBJ2-3,TRBV11-2,TGTGCCAGCAGCTTCGGACTACCCGCGGATACGCAGTATTTT,CASSFGLPADTQYF
NA,15,TRBD1,TRBJ1-1,TRBV15,TGTGCCACCAGCAGAGGGGGGACAGGGGGCACTGAAGCTTTCTTT,CATSRGGTGGTEAFF
many,13,NA,TRBJ2-5,TRBV5-1,TGCGCCAGCAGCCGGACAGTCCAAGAGACCCAGTACTTC,CASSRTVQETQYF
many,16,NA,TRBJ1-3,TRBV7-6,TGTGCCAGCAGCTTTGGGCAGGGAAGGACTGGAAACACCATATATTTT,CASSFGQGRTGNTIYF
few,17,TRBD1,TRBJ2-1,TRBV5-5,TGTGCCAGCAGCTTGGATGTCGGACAGGGATCCTGGGTCGAGCAGTTCTTC,CASSLDVGQGSWVEQFF
few,18,NA,TRBJ2-4,TRBV4-2,TGTGCCAGCAGCCAAGAACGGTGGCAGCCTCTAGCCAAAAACATTCAGTACTTC,CASSQERWQPLAKNIQYF
few,13,NA,TRBJ2-3,TRBV6-5,TGTGCCAGCAGTTCGGGAAGTGCGGATACGCAGTATTTT,CASSSGSADTQYF
NA,11,NA,TRBJ2-5,TRBV28,TGTGCCAGCAGTCGCGGGGTGACCCAGTACTTC,CASSRGVTQYF
few,13,NA,TRBJ1-5,TRBV6-2/TRBV6-3,TGTGCCAGCCAGCCTTATAGCAATCAGCCCCAGCATTTT,CASQPYSNQPQHF
many,12,NA,TRBJ1-4,TRBV6-5,TGTGCCAGCAGTCCTAGCCCGGGACACTTGTTTTTT,CASSPSPGHLFF
once,16,NA,TRBJ1-1,TRBV6-2/TRBV6-3,TGTGCCAGCAGTTACTCGCTCGGCAGGGGTGGCACTGAAGCTTTCTTT,CASSYSLGRGGTEAFF
NA,12,NA,TRBJ1-2,TRBV12-3/TRBV12-4,TGTGCCAGCAGTCACTCTCGGGACGGCTACACCTTC,CASSHSRDGYTF
NA,17,NA,TRBJ1-2,TRBV4-2,TGTGCCAGCAGCCAAGAGGGGGTCCGTTCCCCACACTATGGCTACACCTTC,CASSQEGVRSPHYGYTF
NA,14,NA,TRBJ1-2,TRBV20-1,TGCAGTGCTCTTCGGGGGGGAGGGACGGATGGCTACACCTTC,CSALRGGGTDGYTF
few,12,NA,TRBJ1-6,TRBV6-5,TGTGCCAGCAGTTACCTGACCGACCTTTGGCACTTT,CASSYLTDLWHF
NA,16,NA,TRBJ2-4,TRBV20-1,TGCAGTGCTAGGCCAGGAGGGGGGGCGGCCAAAAACATTCAGTACTTC,CSARPGGGAAKNIQYF
NA,16,TRBD2,TRBJ2-3,TRBV7-3,TGTGCCAGCAGCTCCAAGACTAGCGGGGTCACAGATACGCAGTATTTT,CASSSKTSGVTDTQYF
NA,13,NA,TRBJ1-2,TRBV3-1,TGTGCCAGCAGCCAAGGACAGGTCTATGGCTACACCTTC,CASSQGQVYGYTF
NA,14,NA,TRBJ1-1,TRBV12-3/TRBV12-4,TGTGCCAGCAGGCCTCGGGAGGTGGGCACTGAAGCTTTCTTT,CASRPREVGTEAFF
NA,18,TRBD2,TRBJ2-3,TRBV4-1,TGCGCCAGCAGCCGCGGGACTAGCGGGGGGGGTAGCACAGATACGCAGTATTTT,CASSRGTSGGGSTDTQYF
NA,17,TRBD1,TRBJ2-1,TRBV9,TGTGCCAGCAGCGTAGATGGCGGACAGGGGTCCTACAATGAGCAGTTCTTC,CASSVDGGQGSYNEQFF
many,14,TRBD1,TRBJ2-5,TRBV19,TGTGCCAGTAGAGGGACAGGGAGTACAGAGACCCAGTACTTC,CASRGTGSTETQYF
few,14,NA,TRBJ1-6,TRBV7-9,TGTGCCAGCAGCTTTACGACCGGTAATTCACCCCTCCACTTT,CASSFTTGNSPLHF
NA,15,NA,TRBJ1-1,TRBV4-3,TGCGCCAGCAGCCAAGGCCACATACTGAACACTGAAGCTTTCTTT,CASSQGHILNTEAFF
few,14,TRBD2,TRBJ2-5,TRBV20-1,TGCAGTGCGAGAGTAGCGGGGCCACAAGAGACCCAGTACTTC,CSARVAGPQETQYF